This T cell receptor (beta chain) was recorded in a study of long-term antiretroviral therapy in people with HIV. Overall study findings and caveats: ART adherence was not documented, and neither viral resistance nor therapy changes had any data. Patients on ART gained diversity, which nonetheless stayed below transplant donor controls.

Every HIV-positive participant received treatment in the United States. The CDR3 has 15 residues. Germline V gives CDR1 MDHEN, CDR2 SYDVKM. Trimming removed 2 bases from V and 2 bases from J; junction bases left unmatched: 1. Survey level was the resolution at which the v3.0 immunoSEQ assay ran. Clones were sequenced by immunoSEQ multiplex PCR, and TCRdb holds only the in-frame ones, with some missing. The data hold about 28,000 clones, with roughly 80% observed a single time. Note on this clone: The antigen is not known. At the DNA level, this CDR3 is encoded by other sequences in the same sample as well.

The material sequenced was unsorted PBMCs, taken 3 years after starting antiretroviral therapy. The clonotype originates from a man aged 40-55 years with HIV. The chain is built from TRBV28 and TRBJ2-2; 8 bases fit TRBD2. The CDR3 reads CASSLTSGNTGELFF. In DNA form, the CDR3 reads TGTGCCAGCAGTTTAACTAGCGGCAACACCGGGGAGCTGTTTTTT.